Given below is one T cell receptor (beta chain) in context. This entry comes from a study of early T cells in non-severe SARS-CoV-2 infection. Germline V lookup: CDR1 MDHEN, CDR2 SYDVKM. V lost 7 bases and J 0 bases, leaving 13 bases between the germline ends. The CDR3 extends over 14 amino acids. Using its own MiXCR run on the 5' RACE reads, TCRdb lists one record per CDR3 protein. This table holds 90,000 to 120,000 distinct CDR3 sequences, about 12% found once. The specimen sequenced was whole blood. This chain links TRBV28 with TRBJ2-7; D is possibly TRBD2 (6 bases). This clonotype was obtained from an adult who was a healthcare worker with PCR-confirmed SARS-CoV-2 infection or an uninfected control (not recorded which). CDR3 DNA: TGTGCCAGCACCCCTGGGGGGAGCTCCTACGAGCAGTACTTC. This encodes CASTPGGSSYEQYF.